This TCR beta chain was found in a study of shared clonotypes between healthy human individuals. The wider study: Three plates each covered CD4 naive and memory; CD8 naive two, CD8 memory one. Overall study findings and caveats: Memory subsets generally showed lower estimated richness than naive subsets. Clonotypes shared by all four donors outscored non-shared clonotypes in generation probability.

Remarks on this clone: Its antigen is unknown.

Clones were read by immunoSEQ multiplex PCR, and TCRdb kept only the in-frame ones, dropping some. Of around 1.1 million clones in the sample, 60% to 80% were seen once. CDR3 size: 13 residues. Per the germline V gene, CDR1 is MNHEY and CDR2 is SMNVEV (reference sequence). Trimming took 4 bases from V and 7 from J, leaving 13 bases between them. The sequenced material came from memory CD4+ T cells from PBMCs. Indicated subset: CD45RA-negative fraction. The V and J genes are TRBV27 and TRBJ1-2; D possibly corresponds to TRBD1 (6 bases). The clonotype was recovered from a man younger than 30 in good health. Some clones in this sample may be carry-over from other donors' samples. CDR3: CASSSLNRAGYTF. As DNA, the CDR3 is TGTGCCAGCAGTTCCTTGAACAGGGCTGGCTACACCTTC.